A single sample gave rise to the 15 T cell receptor beta chains below, sequenced in a study of beta chain features in type 1 diabetes. The sequenced template was cDNA made from the entire isolated RNA. The method was immunoSEQ multiplex PCR; TCRdb's version includes in-frame clones alone and lacks a portion of them. This sample has 250,000 to 300,000 clones, with about 7.8% found just once. The sample consisted of central memory CD4+ T cells from blood. Receptors originate from a woman between 18 and 29 years old in good health.

This clone was seen many times. V gene TRBV7-2 combines with J gene TRBJ2-7; D is tentatively TRBD1 or TRBD2 (5 bases each). The CDR3 runs to 12 residues. V was shortened by 5 bases and J by 3 bases, with 8 bases between the two germline ends. Germline-derived CDR1 and CDR2 are SGHTA and FQGNSA. Here the CDR3 reads CASSRDDYEQYF. CDR3 DNA: TGTGCCAGCAGCCGGGACGACTACGAGCAGTACTTC.

The CDR3 DNA is TGTGCCAGCAGCTTATCGGGTGCCTCCTACGAGCAGTACTTC. This gives the protein CASSLSGASYEQYF. The chain couples TRBV7-9 to TRBJ2-7; D not certain. Trimming took off 2 bases at V and 0 bases at J, with 8 bases between the two ends. Germline V CDR1 and CDR2: SEHNR, FQNEAQ (reference sequence). This CDR3 contains 14 residues.

This clone was counted only a few times. The chain carries TRBV30 and TRBJ2-1, with D perhaps matching TRBD1 (5 bases). Trimming pared 2 bases from V and 4 bases from J, leaving 6 bases between. The CDR3 loop spans 12 amino acids. Germline values: CDR1 GTSNPN, CDR2 SVGIG (reference sequence). This CDR3 is CAWSRGYNEQFF. The CDR3 region has the DNA TGTGCCTGGAGTAGGGGTTACAATGAGCAGTTCTTC.

This sequence joins TRBV30 and TRBJ1-2; maybe TRBD1 (5 bases). Germline CDR1 is GTSNPN and CDR2 is SVGIG (reference sequence). V was shortened by 1 base and J by 3 bases, with 15 bases between the two germline ends. The CDR3 loop spans 15 amino acids. CDR3 in DNA: TGTGCCTGGAGTGGGGACTCGACCGGCTACTATGGCTACACCTTC. Encoded protein: CAWSGDSTGYYGYTF.

Only a few counts were recorded for this clone. The V gene is TRBV28, the J gene TRBJ2-7, with D tentatively TRBD1 or TRBD2 (5 bases each). This CDR3 comprises 15 residues. From germline, CDR1 is MDHEN and CDR2 SYDVKM. Trimming left V 3 bases short and J 4 bases short, with 16 bases between. CDR3 amino acids: CASSFSGAGGYEQYV. CDR3 nucleotides: TGTGCCAGCAGTTTTTCCGGGGCAGGCGGTTACGAGCAGTACGTC.

This clone has only a few counts. The chain links TRBV28 to TRBJ2-2; D is uncertain. Trimming left V 3 bases short and J 4 bases short, with 9 bases between. CDR1 and CDR2 from the germline V gene are MDHEN and SYDVKM. The CDR3 contains 14 residues. The CDR3 DNA is TGTGCCAGCAGTTTTGGGGTAGTCACCGGGGAGCTGTTTTTT. Amino acid sequence: CASSFGVVTGELFF.

This chain's CDR3 is CASSSWRDRVTGELFF. The CDR3 DNA sequence: TGTGCCAGCAGCTCCTGGCGGGACAGGGTGACCGGGGAGCTGTTTTTT. This chain connects TRBV7-8 to TRBJ2-2; TRBD1 matches 9 bases. Germline V lookup: CDR1 SGHVS, CDR2 FQNEAQ. Losses at the gene ends were 4 bases for V and 5 bases for J; bases not matched to a gene: 8. The length of the CDR3 is 16 residues.

This rearrangement joins TRBV29-1 to TRBJ1-1, with 11 bases that match TRBD1. This CDR3 region has 13 residues. Germline CDR1 and CDR2: SQVTM and ANQGSEA. V dropped 5 bases and J dropped 4; count of bases not matched to a gene: 3. The CDR3: CSVWGQGGTEAFF. The DNA for the CDR3 is TGCAGCGTTTGGGGACAGGGGGGCACTGAAGCTTTCTTT.

This chain links TRBV7-3 with TRBJ2-1, with a tentative D call TRBD2 (6 bases). CDR3 length: 15 residues. CDR1 and CDR2 from the germline V gene are SGHTA and FQGTGA. Trimming took 3 bases from V and 0 from J, leaving 9 bases between them. Written as DNA, the CDR3 is TGTGCCAGCAGCTTCATCGGGAGCTCCTACAATGAGCAGTTCTTC. It specifies CASSFIGSSYNEQFF.

This clone occurred a few times. V and J are TRBV9 and TRBJ2-2; 10 bases are shared with TRBD1. Germline CDR1 and CDR2: SGDLS and YYNGEE. V trimming: 4 bases; J trimming: 4 bases; junction bases outside the gene matches: 7. The CDR3 extends over 16 amino acids. CDR3 protein: CASSPTGTGVTGELFF. Written as DNA, the CDR3 is TGTGCCAGCAGCCCAACCGGGACAGGGGTCACCGGGGAGCTGTTTTTT.

This clone has a handful of counts. The gene calls are TRBV2 and TRBJ2-3; TRBD1 aligns across 12 bases. This CDR3 comprises 15 residues. V gave up 5 bases and J gave up 8 bases; unmatched junction bases: 8. Germline V CDR1 and CDR2: SNHLY, FYNNEI. The chain's CDR3 is CASSPGTGGMGTQYF. CDR3 in DNA: TGTGCCAGCAGTCCCGGGACAGGGGGCATGGGTACGCAGTATTTT.

The rearrangement uses TRBV11-2 and TRBJ2-1, with 7 nucleotides matching TRBD2. The CDR3 consists of 14 residues. V shed 1 base, J shed 3 bases, and the junction held 0 bases outside the gene matches. Germline V CDR1 and CDR2: SGHAT, FQNNGV. The CDR3 coding sequence is TGTGCCAGCAGCTTAGCGGGAGGCTACAATGAGCAGTTCTTC. It specifies CASSLAGGYNEQFF.

The V call is TRBV7-6, the J call TRBJ2-7, with 8 positions matching TRBD1. V shed 4 bases, J shed 6 bases, and the junction held 8 bases outside the gene matches. The CDR3 length is 14 residues. CDR1 SGHVS and CDR2 FNYEAQ come from the germline V gene. The CDR3 nucleotides read TGTGCCAGCAGCTCCCGGGACAGGCTGACCGAGCAGTACTTC. It specifies CASSSRDRLTEQYF.

V gene TRBV5-1 combines with J gene TRBJ2-5; 7 nucleotides agree with TRBD2. V gave up 4 bases and J gave up 6 bases; unmatched junction bases: 9. This CDR3 contains 14 residues. Germline CDR1 and CDR2: SGHRS and YFSETQ. The chain's CDR3 is CASSPRGGLQTQYF. In DNA, the CDR3 is TGCGCCAGCAGCCCTCGGGGAGGGTTACAGACCCAGTACTTC.

The V and J genes are TRBV15 and TRBJ2-5; 9 nucleotides agree with TRBD2. Trimming took 1 base from V and 4 from J; bases not matched to a gene: 4. CDR3 length: 15 residues. CDR1 and CDR2 (germline): LNHNV, YYDKDF (reference sequence). The CDR3 nucleotides read TGTGCCACCAGCAGAGGTCCACTAGCGGGAGAGACCCAGTACTTC. Its protein product is CATSRGPLAGETQYF.